The clone carrying this T cell receptor beta chain was seen at least ten times. The TCR library protocol was used to attach unique molecular identifiers. These identifiers were attached to individual cDNA molecules. TCRdb reanalysed the 5' RACE reads using MiXCR and keeps one entry per CDR3 protein. The sample includes fewer than 85,000 distinct CDR3 sequences, roughly 13% of them seen just once. The V end lost 5 bases, the J end lost 0 bases, and 8 bases lay between the germline ends. CDR3 size: 15 residues. Germline lookup yields CDR1 SGHTA and CDR2 FQGNSA. The data originate from a study of early T cells in non-severe SARS-CoV-2 infection.

The V call is TRBV7-2, the J call TRBJ2-6; D not resolved. Sequencing used whole blood. The receptor was derived from an adult who was a healthcare worker with PCR-confirmed SARS-CoV-2 infection or an uninfected control (not recorded which). CDR3 nucleotide sequence: TGTGCCAGCAGCCCGTGGGTCTCTGGGGCCAACGTCCTGACTTTC. The encoded protein is CASSPWVSGANVLTF.